This passage covers 20 T cell receptor beta chains from one sample sequenced in a study of blood T cell repertoires in COVID-19. Libraries were prepared by immunoSEQ multiplex PCR; TCRdb keeps only in-frame clonotypes and omits some of them. The repertoire consists of about 130,000 clones, with roughly 72% occurring once and the leading ten covering roughly 5%. The sample comprised peripheral blood. Receptors originate from a man aged 55 to 69 with acute or convalescent COVID-19.

Comments on this clone: One end of the junction does not line up with germline, which may come from a read error. This chain connects TRBV12-3 or TRBV12-4 to TRBJ1-2; the D gene is possibly TRBD1 (6 bases). This CDR3 region has 11 residues. CDR3 loop: CASSTSGTLAF. CDR3 coding DNA: TGTGCCAGCAGTACTTCCGGGACACTTGCCTTC.

The rearrangement uses TRBV7-2 and TRBJ2-1, with 9 nucleotides matching TRBD2. Germline V CDR1 and CDR2: SGHTA, FQGNSA. Trimming took 9 bases from V and 8 from J; bases not matched to a gene: 5. This CDR3 has 12 amino acids. The CDR3 spells CARLAGLDEQFF. CDR3 DNA: TGTGCCAGGCTAGCGGGGTTGGATGAGCAGTTCTTC.

This chain connects TRBV4-1 to TRBJ1-2; no firm D call. The CDR3 runs to 16 residues. The V end was cut by 4 bases, the J end by 2 bases, with 17 bases between. Germline V gene sequence: CDR1 MGHRA, CDR2 YSYEKL. The CDR3 region is CASSRTFSVENYGYTF. The CDR3 DNA reads TGCGCCAGCAGCCGTACTTTCTCGGTGGAGAACTATGGCTACACCTTC.

The V gene is TRBV7-3, the J gene TRBJ2-1, with 10 nucleotides matching TRBD2. Germline values: CDR1 SGHTA, CDR2 FQGTGA. This CDR3 comprises 15 residues. After removal of 5 bases from V and 4 bases from J, the junction contained 5 bases not matched to a gene. CDR3 coding DNA: TGTGCCAGCAGCCCGACTAGCGGGCCATACAATGAGCAGTTCTTC. This translates into CASSPTSGPYNEQFF.

The chain uses TRBV5-1 and TRBJ1-1, with D possibly being TRBD1 (5 bases). This CDR3 has 13 amino acids. The germline V gene has CDR1 SGHRS and CDR2 YFSETQ. Trimming stripped 2 bases from V and 1 base from J, with 6 bases between. CDR3 residues: CASSFGGNTEAFF. In nucleotides, the CDR3 is TGCGCCAGCAGCTTCGGGGGGAACACTGAAGCTTTCTTT.

The chain carries TRBV9 and TRBJ2-1, with D possibly TRBD1 on 6 matching bases. CDR3 size: 17 residues. The germline V gene has CDR1 SGDLS and CDR2 YYNGEE. The V end was cut by 0 bases, the J end by 0 bases, with 13 bases between. The CDR3 DNA is TGTGCCAGCAGCGTAGTGGGGGCTCAACTCTCCTACAATGAGCAGTTCTTC. Translation gives CASSVVGAQLSYNEQFF.

The chain has TRBV29-1 and TRBJ2-7, with unresolved D. V lost 1 base and J lost 8, with 6 bases in between. The CDR3 loop spans 10 amino acids. Per the germline V gene, CDR1 is SQVTM and CDR2 is ANQGSEA. CDR3 nucleotides: TGCAGCGTTGAAGCGGTCCAGCAGTACTTC. It specifies CSVEAVQQYF.

The chain employs TRBV5-1 and TRBJ2-1, with D maybe TRBD2 (6 bases). The CDR3 extends over 15 amino acids. Germline CDR1 reads SGHRS; CDR2 reads YFSETQ. V lost 4 bases, J lost 0 bases, and 11 bases lay in between. CDR3 in DNA: TGCGCCAGCAGCACCGGAGCGGGCTCCTACAATGAGCAGTTCTTC. Amino acids: CASSTGAGSYNEQFF.

The rearrangement uses TRBV5-1 and TRBJ1-1; 9 bases map to TRBD1. Trimming cost V 2 bases and J 6 bases; bases outside gene matches: 5. The CDR3 totals 14 residues. Germline V gives CDR1 SGHRS, CDR2 YFSETQ. As DNA, the CDR3 is TGCGCCAGCAGCTTAGAAGGACAGGGGTCTGAAGCTTTCTTT. Its translation: CASSLEGQGSEAFF.

The rearrangement uses TRBV15 and TRBJ2-2, with D perhaps TRBD2 (6 bases). This CDR3 has 13 amino acids. The germline CDR1 and CDR2 sequences are LNHNV and YYDKDF (reference sequence). V was shortened by 8 bases and J by 6 bases, with 13 bases between the two germline ends. The CDR3 loop is CATEAREAGELFF. CDR3 DNA: TGTGCCACCGAGGCCAGGGAGGCCGGGGAGCTGTTTTTT.

The J gene is TRBJ2-1, the V gene TRBV7-7; 8 nucleotides align to TRBD1. The germline V gene has CDR1 SSHAT and CDR2 FNYEAQ (reference sequence). V was clipped by 4 bases and J by 4 bases; unmatched bases: 15. CDR3 length: 18 amino acids. The CDR3 coding sequence is TGTGCCAGCAGCTCTAGGACAGGGCTGAGGGCTAAATACAATGAGCAGTTCTTC. Translated, it gives CASSSRTGLRAKYNEQFF. The whole variable domain, filled in from reference TRBV7-7 and TRBJ2-1, reads GAGVSQSPRYKVTKRGQDVTLRCDPISSHATLYWYQQALGQGPEFLTYFNYEAQPDKSGLPSDRFSAERPEGSISTLTIQRTEQRDSAMYRCASSSRTGLRAKYNEQFFGPGTRLTVL.

The chain combines TRBV3-1 (or the pseudogene TRBV3-2) with TRBJ1-1; possible D gene TRBD1, 5 bases. Trimming pared 2 bases from V and 4 bases from J, leaving 11 bases between. Germline values: CDR1 LGHDT, CDR2 YNNKEL (reference sequence). CDR3 length: 14 residues. In DNA form, the CDR3 reads TGTGCCAGCAGCCAATTCAGGGCTGCCACTGAAGCTTTCTTT. Protein: CASSQFRAATEAFF.

V and J are TRBV3-1 (or the pseudogene TRBV3-2) and TRBJ2-1; 8 bases align to TRBD2. This CDR3 is built from 14 residues. Germline V gives CDR1 LGHDT, CDR2 YNNKEL (reference sequence). V shed 10 bases and J 6 bases; nucleotides not matched to a gene: 11. The CDR3 reads CATVAGWRGNEQFF. CDR3 bases: TGTGCCACGGTAGCGGGATGGCGTGGCAATGAGCAGTTCTTC.

The V call is TRBV6-5, the J call TRBJ2-2; 8 positions match TRBD1. J lost 7 bases, V lost 11 bases, and 12 bases had no gene match. CDR3 length: 14 amino acids. Germline V gene data show CDR1 as MNHEY and CDR2 as SVGAGI. DNA of the CDR3: TGTGCCGCCAGAGGTCAGGGGGCAAGCGGGGAGCTGTTTTTT. This gives the protein CAARGQGASGELFF.

The chain is built from TRBV5-6 and TRBJ2-7, with 7 bases matching TRBD1. Germline V CDR1 and CDR2: SGHDT, YYEEEE. The CDR3 spans 15 residues. After removal of 3 bases from V and 4 bases from J, the junction contained 10 bases not matched to a gene. For the CDR3, the DNA is TGTGCCAGCAGCTACACTTTGACAGGGATTTACGAGCAGTACTTC. Translated, it gives CASSYTLTGIYEQYF.

V gene TRBV6-1 combines with J gene TRBJ2-1, with 10 bases identical to TRBD2. This CDR3 is 15 amino acids long. The germline gives CDR1 MNHNS, CDR2 SASEGT. V shed 3 bases and J 7 bases; nucleotides not matched to a gene: 6. The CDR3 bases are TGTGCCAGCAGTGACGGTCTAGCGGGGGTAAATGAGCAGTTCTTC. It encodes CASSDGLAGVNEQFF.

This chain connects TRBV1 to TRBJ2-2; the table's D gene call, TRBD1, was not cross checked with the DNA. TRBV1 is described as a pseudogene. This CDR3 comprises 17 residues. DNA for the CDR3: TGCACCAGCAGCCAGGTACAGGGGGGCTTGAACACCGGGGAGCTGTTTTTT. Translated: CTSSQVQGGLNTGELFF.

This clone was observed once. The chain is built from TRBV2 and TRBJ2-3, with 10 positions matching TRBD2. V was pared by 6 bases and J by 4 bases, with 4 bases of the junction left unmatched. The CDR3 length is 14 residues. In germline, CDR1 is SNHLY, CDR2 FYNNEI. CDR3 sequence (DNA): TGTGCCAGCAGAGGGACTAGCGTCGCAGATACGCAGTATTTT. This sequence encodes CASRGTSVADTQYF.

V is TRBV21-1 and J is TRBJ2-7; the table's D gene call, TRBD1, was not cross checked with the DNA. TRBV21-1 is termed a pseudogene. The CDR3 extends over 11 amino acids. The DNA of the CDR3 is TGTGCCAGCAGCCAGGGGCACGAGCAGTACTTC. It translates to CASSQGHEQYF.

This sequence joins TRBV27 and TRBJ2-3; weak D call: TRBD1 (5 bases). Per germline, CDR1 MNHEY and CDR2 SMNVEV (reference sequence). Trimming took off 2 bases at V and 1 base at J, with 16 bases between the two ends. CDR3 length: 17 amino acids. The CDR3 is CASSLSPPGWGTDTQYF. CDR3 sequence (DNA): TGTGCCAGCAGTTTAAGCCCCCCAGGGTGGGGCACAGATACGCAGTATTTT.